This T cell receptor beta chain was captured in a study of a mutant IDH1 vaccine in newly diagnosed glioma. At the level of the study: Treated patients, 62.5% male and approximately 40% female, averaged about 40 years of age. Patients got radiotherapy, temozolomide, or both beforehand, and most got both. Study results and limitations: The occurrence of vaccine-induced immune responses was seen in around 95% of patients.

Note on this clone: Its target is not known.

Trimming took 1 base from V and 0 from J, leaving 15 bases between them. CDR1 is SGHAT and CDR2 is FQNNGV in the germline V gene. The CDR3 contains 18 residues. The sample's time point: baseline, week 1 (first vaccination visit). The treatment is: pre-vaccination baseline after standard-of-care therapy. In every donor, the tumor was a new WHO grade 3 or 4 IDH1-mutant, ATRX-lost astrocytoma. Profiling relied on immunoSEQ multiplex PCR, and the TCRdb table lists in-frame clones only, not all of them. The sample records fewer than 85,000 clones, approximately 86% being singletons. The sample consisted of PBMCs, taken from a glioma patient treated with radiotherapy, temozolomide or both. This rearrangement joins TRBV11-2 to TRBJ2-2; D is undetermined. The receptor's source is a young man with glioma. The CDR3 coding sequence is TGTGCCAGCAGCTTAGGTGCCTATAGTTTTCCGAACACCGGGGAGCTGTTTTTT. Its protein is CASSLGAYSFPNTGELFF.